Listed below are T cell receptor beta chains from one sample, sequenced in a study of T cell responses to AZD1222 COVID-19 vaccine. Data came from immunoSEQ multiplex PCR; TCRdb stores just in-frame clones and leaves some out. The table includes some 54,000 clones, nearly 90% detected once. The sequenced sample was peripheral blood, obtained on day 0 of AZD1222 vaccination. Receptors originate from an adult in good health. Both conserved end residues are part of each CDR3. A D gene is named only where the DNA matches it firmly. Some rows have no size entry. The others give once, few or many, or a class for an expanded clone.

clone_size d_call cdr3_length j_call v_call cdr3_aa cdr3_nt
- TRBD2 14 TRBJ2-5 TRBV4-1 CASSQDLGGKTQYF TGCGCCAGCAGCCAAGACCTGGGGGGGAAGACCCAGTACTTC
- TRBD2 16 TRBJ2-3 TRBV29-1 CSVEGLAGLYTDTQYF TGCAGCGTTGAAGGACTAGCGGGACTATACACAGATACGCAGTATTTT
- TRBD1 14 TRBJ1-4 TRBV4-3 CASSQGQGNEKLFF TGCGCCAGCAGCCAAGGACAGGGGAATGAAAAACTGTTTTTT
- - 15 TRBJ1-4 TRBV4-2 CASSQVQGKGEKLFF TGTGCCAGCAGCCAAGTTCAGGGGAAGGGTGAAAAACTGTTTTTT
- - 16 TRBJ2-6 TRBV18 CASSPPGASGANVLTF TGTGCCAGCTCACCACCTGGTGCCTCTGGGGCCAACGTCCTGACTTTC
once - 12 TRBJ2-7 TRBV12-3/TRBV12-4 CASRDGSREQYF TGTGCCAGCAGGGACGGGTCACGCGAGCAGTACTTC
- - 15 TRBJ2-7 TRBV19 CASSSQVPPPYEQYF TGTGCCAGTAGTAGCCAGGTACCTCCCCCCTACGAGCAGTACTTC
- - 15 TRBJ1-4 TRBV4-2 CASSPSGPTNEKLFF TGTGCCAGCAGCCCCTCAGGCCCCACTAATGAAAAACTGTTTTTT
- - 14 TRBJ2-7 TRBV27 CASSRQGLPHEQYF TGTGCCAGCAGCCGTCAGGGGCTCCCCCACGAGCAGTACTTC
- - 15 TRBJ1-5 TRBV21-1 CASSKDPRIRGAQHF TGTGCCAGCAGCAAAGACCCACGGATCAGGGGGGCCCAGCATTTT
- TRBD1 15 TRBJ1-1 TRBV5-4 CASRPRTGQDTEAFF TGTGCCAGCAGACCAAGGACAGGGCAGGACACTGAAGCTTTCTTT
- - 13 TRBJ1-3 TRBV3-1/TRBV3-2 CASSHLWENTIYF TGTGCCAGCAGCCATCTTTGGGAAAACACCATATATTTT
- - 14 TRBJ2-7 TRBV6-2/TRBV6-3 CASSPGMPPYEQYF TGTGCCAGCAGTCCCGGGATGCCCCCCTACGAGCAGTACTTC
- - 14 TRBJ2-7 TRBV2 CASTVEVFSYEQYF TGTGCCAGCACCGTGGAGGTCTTCTCCTACGAGCAGTACTTC
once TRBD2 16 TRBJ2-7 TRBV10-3 CAISESRAGGTYEQYF TGTGCCATCAGTGAATCTAGGGCGGGGGGAACCTACGAGCAGTACTTC
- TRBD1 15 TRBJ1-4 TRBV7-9 CASSQYRGVQEKLFF TGTGCCAGCAGCCAATACAGGGGGGTCCAAGAAAAACTGTTTTTT
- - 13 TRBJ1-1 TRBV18 CASSAGGGTEAFF TGTGCCAGCTCAGCAGGCGGGGGCACTGAAGCTTTCTTT
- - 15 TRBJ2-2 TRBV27 CASSLWQPNTGELFF TGTGCCAGCAGTTTATGGCAGCCGAACACCGGGGAGCTGTTTTTT
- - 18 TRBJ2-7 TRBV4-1 CASSQDSLSTAGSYEQYF TGCGCCAGCAGCCAAGATTCGTTATCCACGGCGGGCTCCTACGAGCAGTACTTC
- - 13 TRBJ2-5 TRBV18 CASSAAGEETQYF TGTGCCAGCTCCGCGGCAGGGGAAGAGACCCAGTACTTC
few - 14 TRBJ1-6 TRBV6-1 CASSEAGTNSPLHF TGTGCCAGCAGTGAAGCCGGCACTAATTCACCCCTCCACTTT
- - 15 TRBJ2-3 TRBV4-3 CASSPNIPGTDTQYF TGCGCCAGCAGCCCAAATATTCCTGGCACAGATACGCAGTATTTT
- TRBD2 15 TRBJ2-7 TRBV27 CASSIAGGSSYEQYF TGTGCCAGCAGTATAGCGGGGGGGAGCTCCTACGAGCAGTACTTC
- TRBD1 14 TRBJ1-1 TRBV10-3 CAISENRGDTEAFF TGTGCCATCAGTGAAAACAGGGGTGACACTGAAGCTTTCTTT
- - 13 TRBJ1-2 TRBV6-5 CASSEGGVYGYTF TGTGCCAGCAGCGAGGGGGGGGTCTATGGCTACACCTTC
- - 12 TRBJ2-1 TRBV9 CASSGSGNEQFF TGTGCCAGCAGCGGCTCCGGGAATGAGCAGTTCTTC
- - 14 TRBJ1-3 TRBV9 CASSVSPEGNTIYF TGTGCCAGCAGCGTGTCTCCTGAAGGAAACACCATATATTTT
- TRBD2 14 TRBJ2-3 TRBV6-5 CASMSTGGPDTQYF TGTGCCAGCATGTCGACGGGGGGGCCAGATACGCAGTATTTT
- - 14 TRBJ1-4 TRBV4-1 CASSQGRISEKLFF TGCGCCAGCAGCCAGGGAAGGATAAGCGAAAAACTGTTTTTT
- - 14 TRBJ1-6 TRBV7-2 CASAPRNQFLALHF TGTGCCAGCGCCCCGAGGAACCAATTCCTGGCCCTCCACTTT
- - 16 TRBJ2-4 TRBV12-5 CASGLVLGLAKNIQYF TGTGCTAGTGGTTTGGTCTTGGGTCTAGCCAAAAACATTCAGTACTTC
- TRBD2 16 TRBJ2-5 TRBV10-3 CAISETSGGLQETQYF TGTGCCATCAGTGAGACCAGCGGGGGGCTTCAAGAGACCCAGTACTTC
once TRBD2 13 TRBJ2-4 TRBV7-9 CASRTSGGDIQYF TGTGCCAGCAGAACTAGCGGGGGTGACATTCAGTACTTC
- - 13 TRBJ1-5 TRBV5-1 CASRLGYSEPQHF TGCGCCAGCAGATTAGGGTATTCGGAGCCCCAGCATTTT
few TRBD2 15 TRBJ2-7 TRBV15 CATSKLTSFPDEQYF TGTGCCACCAGCAAACTGACTAGCTTTCCGGACGAGCAGTACTTC
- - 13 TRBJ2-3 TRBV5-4 CASSFGRTDTQYF TGTGCCAGCAGCTTCGGACGGACAGATACGCAGTATTTT
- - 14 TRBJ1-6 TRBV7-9 CASSLGSDNSPLHF TGTGCCAGCAGCCTCGGCTCCGACAATTCACCCCTCCACTTT